These 24 T cell receptor beta chains originate from one sample sequenced in a study of CD8+ T cells in alopecia areata. Noted treatment: oral pan-JAK inhibitor, 5-10 mg twice daily. As the sequencing template, cDNA was produced by extracting RNA and reverse transcribing it. Sequencing was performed with immunoSEQ multiplex PCR; in TCRdb, only in-frame clones are kept and a portion is missing. The table includes roughly 110,000 clones, less than 90% detected once. This sample comprised CD8+ T cells sorted from blood, obtained at week 24, from a patient treated with tofacitinib. These receptors originate from a human donor with alopecia areata.

The gene calls are TRBV27 and TRBJ2-7, with D uncertain. The germline V and J ends were trimmed by 4 bases and 5 bases, with 12 bases remaining between them. The CDR3 is 13 amino acids. CDR1 and CDR2 (germline): MNHEY, SMNVEV (reference sequence). The CDR3 nucleotides read TGTGCCAGCAGTTGGGCCTTAGGAAACGAGCAGTACTTC. The encoded protein is CASSWALGNEQYF.

This clone was observed a handful of times. The chain carries TRBV11-2 and TRBJ2-7; no reliable D call. The CDR3 consists of 13 residues. Germline V lookup: CDR1 SGHAT, CDR2 FQNNGV. V was pared by 0 bases and J by 6 bases, with 9 bases between. CDR3 sequence: CASSLDSTPEQYF. CDR3 coding DNA: TGTGCCAGCAGCTTAGATTCTACGCCCGAGCAGTACTTC.

CDR3 sequence reads: CASSEGVSQNTEAFF. The CDR3 region has the DNA TGTGCCAGCAGTGAAGGAGTCAGTCAGAACACTGAAGCTTTCTTT. The chain is built from TRBV2 and TRBJ1-1; no firm D call. This CDR3 is 15 amino acids long. The ends were cut back, 1 base at V and 1 base at J, with 10 bases in the middle. Per germline, CDR1 SNHLY and CDR2 FYNNEI.

The chain joins TRBV7-9 to TRBJ2-4; D perhaps matches TRBD1 (5 bases). Germline lookup yields CDR1 SEHNR and CDR2 FQNEAQ (reference sequence). CDR3 length: 16 residues. V lost 4 bases to trimming and J lost 0 bases, with 13 bases between them. The CDR3 loop reads CASSSTGGTAKNIQYF. CDR3 sequence (DNA): TGTGCCAGCAGCTCCACAGGCGGCACAGCCAAAAACATTCAGTACTTC.

This clone came up a few times. The chain couples TRBV7-2 to TRBJ2-7, with a possible D match to TRBD1 (5 bases). V shed 5 bases and J shed 2 bases, with 10 bases lying between them. CDR1 SGHTA and CDR2 FQGNSA come from the germline V gene. This CDR3 spans 13 amino acids. CDR3: CASSPDSAYEQYF. CDR3 DNA sequence: TGTGCCAGCAGCCCCGACAGCGCCTACGAGCAGTACTTC.

The chain recombines TRBV19 with TRBJ1-1; TRBD1 aligns across 7 bases. The J segment lost 3 bases and the V segment lost 1 base, leaving 5 bases of the junction unmatched. CDR3 length: 15 amino acids. Germline V gene sequence: CDR1 LNHDA, CDR2 SQIVND (reference sequence). The CDR3 DNA follows: TGTGCCAGTAGTATAGGCGCAGGGGGAGACACTGAAGCTTTCTTT. This translates into CASSIGAGGDTEAFF.

J is TRBJ1-5 and V is TRBV27; no definite D call. Germline loops: CDR1 MNHEY, CDR2 SMNVEV (reference sequence). The CDR3 is 15 amino acids. The ends were cut back, 5 bases at V and 1 base at J, with 12 bases in the middle. The CDR3 DNA follows: TGTGCCAGCAGTACGACTCCACCCAGCAATCAGCCCCAGCATTTT. It is translated as CASSTTPPSNQPQHF.

The chain is built from TRBV4-1 and TRBJ1-3; D unclear. Trimming took 2 bases from V and 4 from J, leaving 3 bases between them. In germline, CDR1 is MGHRA, CDR2 YSYEKL. The CDR3 is 12 residues long. CDR3 protein: CASSQLGNTIYF. CDR3 sequence (DNA): TGCGCCAGCAGCCAACTCGGAAACACCATATATTTT.

The V gene is TRBV11-3, the J gene TRBJ1-1, with D possibly matching TRBD1 (6 bases). Germline CDR1 and CDR2: SGHNT and YENEEA. V was pared by 5 bases and J by 6 bases, with 16 bases between. The length of the CDR3 is 14 residues. In DNA, the CDR3 is TGTGCCAGCAGCCCTTATAGGGGGAAGGCTGAAGCTTTCTTT. This encodes CASSPYRGKAEAFF.

The chain uses TRBV5-4 and TRBJ2-1; 10 positions match TRBD2. V was pared by 3 bases and J by 14 bases, with 17 bases of the junction left unmatched. The CDR3 is 16 amino acids. Germline V gene lookup returns CDR1 SGHNT and CDR2 YYREEE (reference sequence). The CDR3 sequence: CASSSPGTSVPGREFF. CDR3 DNA: TGTGCCAGCAGCTCACCCGGGACTAGCGTTCCGGGCCGGGAGTTCTTC.

This rearrangement joins TRBV7-6 to TRBJ2-7; D is unresolved. Looked up from germline, CDR1 is SGHVS and CDR2 is FNYEAQ. Trimming pared 2 bases from V and 5 bases from J, leaving 10 bases between. CDR3 length equals 13 residues. The CDR3 sequence is CASSLLYSHEQYF. Here the CDR3 DNA reads TGTGCCAGCAGCTTACTGTATTCGCACGAGCAGTACTTC.

This chain joins TRBV5-6 and TRBJ2-2; D is ambiguous. V was pared by 0 bases and J by 3 bases, with 18 bases between. Looked up from germline, CDR1 is SGHDT and CDR2 is YYEEEE. The CDR3 consists of 18 residues. Written as DNA, the CDR3 is TGTGCCAGCAGCTTGGGTCCAGGCGGTCGGGTCTACACCGGGGAGCTGTTTTTT. Protein sequence: CASSLGPGGRVYTGELFF.

Regarding this clone: Other DNA sequences within the sample encode an identical CDR3. DNA for the CDR3: TGTGCCAGCAGCCTAATGGGGGTCGAGCAGTACTTC. Its translation is CASSLMGVEQYF. This chain joins TRBV7-8 and TRBJ2-7; either TRBD1 or TRBD2 may supply D (5 bases each). CDR3 length: 12 amino acids. Looked up from germline, CDR1 is SGHVS and CDR2 is FQNEAQ. The V gene lost 5 bases and the J gene lost 6 bases, with 11 bases spanning the gap.

The chain couples TRBV6-5 to TRBJ1-1, with a weak D call TRBD1 (6 bases). V shed 6 bases and J shed 0 bases, with 8 bases lying between them. This CDR3 is built from 13 residues. Germline-derived CDR1 and CDR2 are MNHEY and SVGAGI. The CDR3 here is CASRQGMNTEAFF. The CDR3 bases are TGTGCCAGCAGACAGGGTATGAACACTGAAGCTTTCTTT.

The genes are TRBV4-2 and TRBJ2-7, with a weak D call TRBD1 (6 bases). This CDR3 contains 16 residues. The V and J ends lost 0 bases and 2 bases respectively, with 14 bases between them. Per the germline V gene, CDR1 is LGHNA and CDR2 is YNFKEQ. Here the CDR3 reads CASSQEMQGSAYEQYF. CDR3 nucleotide sequence: TGTGCCAGCAGCCAAGAAATGCAGGGGAGCGCCTACGAGCAGTACTTC.

In its sample, this clone was seen once. The chain links TRBV7-9 to TRBJ2-5; weak D call: TRBD2 (5 bases). This CDR3 is built from 14 residues. Trimming removed 2 bases at V and 3 bases at J, with 10 bases between. The germline gives CDR1 SEHNR, CDR2 FQNEAQ (reference sequence). The CDR3 spells CASSLRWGEETQYF. The CDR3 DNA follows: TGTGCCAGCAGCTTAAGGTGGGGAGAAGAGACCCAGTACTTC.

The chain couples TRBV27 to TRBJ2-5; D may be TRBD2 (6 bases). Trimming stripped 4 bases from V and 4 bases from J, with 13 bases between. The CDR3 is 14 amino acids. The germline V gene encodes CDR1 MNHEY and CDR2 SMNVEV (reference sequence). The CDR3 DNA follows: TGTGCCAGCAGTTCCAGTGGGAGGACAGAGACCCAGTACTTC. It codes for CASSSSGRTETQYF.

The V and J genes are TRBV6-6 and TRBJ1-2; weak D call: TRBD1 (6 bases). The CDR3 loop spans 16 amino acids. Trimming took off 0 bases at V and 8 bases at J, with 19 bases between the two ends. From germline, CDR1 is MNHNY and CDR2 SVGAGI (reference sequence). The CDR3 region has the DNA TGTGCCAGCAGTTACTCAGGGGCAGGACCAGGGGAAGGCTACACCTTC. It translates to CASSYSGAGPGEGYTF.

This rearrangement joins TRBV9 to TRBJ2-1; weak D call: TRBD1 (6 bases). V dropped 3 bases and J dropped 6 bases, with 10 bases sitting between them. The CDR3 is 13 residues long. Looked up from germline, CDR1 is SGDLS and CDR2 is YYNGEE. The CDR3 is CASSGGQPNEQFF. The CDR3 DNA follows: TGTGCCAGCAGCGGCGGACAGCCCAATGAGCAGTTCTTC. The full variable domain, its missing parts supplied by reference TRBV9 and TRBJ2-1, is DSGVTQTPKHLITATGQRVTLRCSPRSGDLSVYWYQQSLDQGLQFLIQYYNGEERAKGNILERFSAQQFPDLHSELNLSSLELGDSALYFCASSGGQPNEQFFGPGTRLTVL.

This clone has a handful of counts. This chain joins TRBV5-6 and TRBJ2-1; TRBD2 aligns across 7 bases. Germline values: CDR1 SGHDT, CDR2 YYEEEE. The CDR3 extends over 16 amino acids. V was pared by 8 bases and J by 4 bases, with 15 bases of the junction left unmatched. Written as DNA, the CDR3 is TGTGCCAGTGGGGAGGGGTACAACCCCGTGTACAATGAGCAGTTCTTC. Protein: CASGEGYNPVYNEQFF.

The chain recombines TRBV6-5 with TRBJ2-7, with D tentatively TRBD1 (5 bases). CDR1 is MNHEY, CDR2 SVGAGI, per germline. V lost 4 bases and J 0 bases, leaving 13 bases between the germline ends. The CDR3 spans 15 residues. The CDR3 bases are TGTGCCAGCAGTTCCGCAGGGTCCCCCTCCTACGAGCAGTACTTC. This codes for CASSSAGSPSYEQYF.

The chain combines TRBV6-5 with TRBJ1-5, with 10 nucleotides matching TRBD1. V shed 5 bases, J shed 2 bases, and the junction held 3 bases outside the gene matches. Germline V gene data show CDR1 as MNHEY and CDR2 as SVGAGI. The CDR3 length is 15 residues. The CDR3 sequence: CASSPTGGGNQPQHF. The CDR3, as DNA: TGTGCCAGCAGTCCGACAGGGGGCGGCAATCAGCCCCAGCATTTT.

The chain joins TRBV4-1 to TRBJ2-3, with a tentative D call TRBD2 (7 bases). The V end lost 1 base, the J end lost 3 bases, and 17 bases lay between the germline ends. This CDR3 has 17 residues. Germline CDR1 reads MGHRA; CDR2 reads YSYEKL. In nucleotides, the CDR3 is TGCGCCAGCAGCCAAGCCCAACTGGGGGGGCCTACAGATACGCAGTATTTT. It yields the protein CASSQAQLGGPTDTQYF.

The chain has TRBV11-2 and TRBJ2-1, with 11 nucleotides matching TRBD2. The CDR3 sequence is 15 residues long. Trimming removed 5 bases from V and 3 bases from J; junction bases left unmatched: 3. Germline V gene sequence: CDR1 SGHAT, CDR2 FQNNGV. The CDR3 DNA is TGTGCCAGCAGCCCCGGGACTAGCGGCTACAATGAGCAGTTCTTC. Translating gives CASSPGTSGYNEQFF. The variable domain in full, completed from reference TRBV11-2 and TRBJ2-1, reads EAGVAQSPRYKIIEKRQSVAFWCNPISGHATLYWYQQILGQGPKLLIQFQNNGVVDDSQLPKDRFSAERLKGVDSTLKIQPAKLEDSAVYLCASSPGTSGYNEQFFGPGTRLTVL.